The 21 T cell receptor beta chains given below trace back to one sample, sequenced in a study of cytomegalovirus exposure and HLA in healthy donors. The PCR ran on 60 Vbeta and 13 Jbeta primers. TCRdb's copy holds only in-frame clones and misses some; the assay was immunoSEQ multiplex PCR. The sample shows over 250,000 clones, more than 80% of them seen only once. The sample comprised PBMCs. The receptors shown here come from a man aged 35 to 55 in good health and CMV-seropositive.

The chain links TRBV27 to TRBJ2-1; 10 bases are a match to TRBD2. With 7 bases clipped from V and 9 bases from J, the junction kept 9 bases outside the gene matches. CDR1 and CDR2 from the germline V gene are MNHEY and SMNVEV (reference sequence). The CDR3 extends over 14 amino acids. CDR3 sequence: CASTPLAGASEQFF. DNA of the CDR3: TGTGCCAGCACCCCTCTAGCGGGAGCTAGTGAGCAGTTCTTC.

This clone appeared a single time. Mismatch with germline at one junction end may stem from a read error. V and J are TRBV7-9 and TRBJ1-3; 7 bases align to TRBD1. Germline V lookup: CDR1 SEHNR, CDR2 FQNEAQ (reference sequence). This CDR3 region has 15 residues. The CDR3 protein is CSSSFDRAPGNTIYF. The CDR3 DNA reads as TGTTCCAGCAGCTTCGACAGGGCGCCTGGAAACACCATATATTTT.

The rearrangement links TRBV28 to TRBJ2-1, with 9 bases identical to TRBD2. Per germline, CDR1 MDHEN and CDR2 SYDVKM. The V gene end was trimmed by 5 bases and the J gene end by 8 bases; junction bases not matched to a gene: 7. The CDR3 has 14 amino acids. CDR3 in amino acids: CASSTRGGWDEQFF. DNA of the CDR3: TGTGCCAGCAGTACGCGGGGGGGGTGGGATGAGCAGTTCTTC.

The chain carries TRBV27 and TRBJ1-2; 11 nucleotides agree with TRBD1. This CDR3 is 15 amino acids long. Germline V gene sequence: CDR1 MNHEY, CDR2 SMNVEV (reference sequence). The trim removed 6 bases at V and 4 bases at J, leaving 7 bases unmatched. CDR3 loop: CASRPDRGRIYGYTF. In nucleotides, the CDR3 is TGTGCCAGCAGACCGGACAGGGGGCGGATCTATGGCTACACCTTC.

The chain has TRBV7-9 and TRBJ2-1, with a tentative D call TRBD1 (5 bases). V was pared by 5 bases and J by 5 bases, with 10 bases between. This CDR3 contains 13 residues. Germline V lookup: CDR1 SEHNR, CDR2 FQNEAQ (reference sequence). CDR3 bases: TGTGCCAGCAGCGGCGGCAGGGACAATGAGCAGTTCTTC. This encodes CASSGGRDNEQFF.

The V call is TRBV6-6, the J call TRBJ1-1, with D possibly TRBD1 on 5 matching bases. CDR3 length equals 14 residues. Germline loops: CDR1 MNHNY, CDR2 SVGAGI (reference sequence). Trimming cost V 2 bases and J 2 bases, with 9 bases left between them. CDR3 DNA sequence: TGTGCCAGCAGTTACCTCAGGGAAAACACTGAAGCTTTCTTT. Encoded protein: CASSYLRENTEAFF.

V is TRBV11-1 and J is TRBJ2-5, with D possibly matching TRBD1 (5 bases). The end of the DNA is better explained by TRBJ2-7, so the J call may be wrong. Germline V gene sequence: CDR1 SGHAT, CDR2 FQDESV (reference sequence). The CDR3 is 12 amino acids. The CDR3 reads CASSPTGIEQYF. In nucleotides, the CDR3 is TGTGCCAGCAGCCCAACAGGAATCGAGCAGTACTTC.

The rearrangement uses TRBV7-9 and TRBJ2-1, with a weak D call TRBD2 (6 bases). The CDR3 spans 13 residues. Germline V gives CDR1 SEHNR, CDR2 FQNEAQ (reference sequence). V lost 8 bases and J 2 bases, leaving 10 bases between the germline ends. CDR3 DNA sequence: TGTGCCAGCCGGGACTCCACCTACAATGAGCAGTTCTTC. It is translated as CASRDSTYNEQFF.

The V and J genes are TRBV29-1 and TRBJ1-4; no clear D gene. V was pared by 5 bases and J by 5 bases, with 12 bases between. Germline V gene sequence: CDR1 SQVTM, CDR2 ANQGSEA. There are 13 residues in the CDR3. The CDR3 spells CSVSTEFNEKLFF. Here the CDR3 DNA reads TGCAGCGTTTCAACAGAGTTCAATGAAAAACTGTTTTTT.

V gene TRBV7-2 combines with J gene TRBJ2-3; 9 nucleotides line up with TRBD2. Unmatched junction bases numbered 3, after V lost 3 bases and J lost 5 bases. CDR1 is SGHTA and CDR2 is FQGNSA in the germline V gene. CDR3 length equals 14 residues. Here the CDR3 reads CASSFLAGRDTQYF. DNA for the CDR3: TGTGCCAGCAGCTTTCTAGCGGGAAGAGATACGCAGTATTTT. Full variable domain (missing parts from reference TRBV7-2 and TRBJ2-3): GAGVSQSPSNKVTEKGKDVELRCDPISGHTALYWYRQSLGQGLEFLIYFQGNSAPDKSGLPSDRFSAERTGGSVSTLTIQRTQQEDSAVYLCASSFLAGRDTQYFGPGTRLTVL.

The J gene is TRBJ1-5, the V gene TRBV18; TRBD1 might be the D (5 bases). This CDR3 is 15 amino acids long. Germline CDR1 is KGHSH and CDR2 is LQKENI. V gave up 3 bases and J gave up 1 base, with 10 bases separating them. This chain's CDR3 is CASSPLQGSNQPQHF. The DNA for the CDR3 is TGTGCCAGCTCACCTCTCCAGGGCAGCAATCAGCCCCAGCATTTT.

The DNA of the CDR3 is TGTGCCAGCACCACAGGGGGCGCTTACAATGAGCAGTTCTTC. Its protein product is CASTTGGAYNEQFF. The V and J genes are TRBV28 and TRBJ2-1; TRBD1 agrees at 9 bases. Germline lookup yields CDR1 MDHEN and CDR2 SYDVKM. This CDR3 region has 14 residues. J lost 4 bases, V lost 7 bases, and 5 bases had no gene match.

V and J are TRBV18 and TRBJ2-6; TRBD2 matches at 12 bases. Germline CDR1 reads KGHSH; CDR2 reads LQKENI. V gave up 2 bases and J gave up 4 bases; unmatched junction bases: 6. The CDR3 extends over 18 amino acids. CDR3 sequence (DNA): TGTGCCAGCTCACCAACTAGCGGGAGGTCCTCGGGGGCCAACGTCCTGACTTTC. It specifies CASSPTSGRSSGANVLTF.

The chain links TRBV18 to TRBJ1-4; 10 bases align to TRBD1. V shed 3 bases and J 7 bases; nucleotides not matched to a gene: 5. CDR3 length: 15 amino acids. Germline loops: CDR1 KGHSH, CDR2 LQKENI. CDR3: CASSPDRGRGEKLFF. The CDR3 bases are TGTGCCAGCTCACCCGACAGGGGGCGCGGTGAAAAACTGTTTTTT.

CDR3 DNA: TGTGCCAGCAGCCATCCCGGGACAGGGGAATACGAGCAGTACTTC. Amino acid sequence: CASSHPGTGEYEQYF. The gene calls are TRBV4-2 and TRBJ2-7, with 10 positions matching TRBD1. From germline, CDR1 is LGHNA and CDR2 YNFKEQ. Trimming took 3 bases from V and 4 from J; bases not matched to a gene: 6. The CDR3 sequence is 15 residues long.

The chain carries TRBV27 and TRBJ2-1, with TRBD1 matching 9 bases. The CDR3 sequence is 22 residues long. Per germline, CDR1 MNHEY and CDR2 SMNVEV (reference sequence). With V trimmed by 5 bases and J by 3 bases, 26 bases remained unmatched. This CDR3 reads CASSPWHTGGDLMRGNYNEQFF. The CDR3 nucleotides are TGTGCCAGCAGTCCATGGCATACAGGGGGCGACTTGATGAGGGGCAACTACAATGAGCAGTTCTTC.

This chain connects TRBV2 to TRBJ2-1; 11 bases are a match to TRBD2. Per the germline V gene, CDR1 is SNHLY and CDR2 is FYNNEI. This CDR3 region has 18 residues. Unmatched junction bases numbered 12, after V lost 6 bases and J lost 2 bases. The CDR3 sequence: CASRPGLAAVGTYNEQFF. The DNA of the CDR3 is TGTGCCAGCAGGCCGGGACTAGCGGCAGTGGGAACCTACAATGAGCAGTTCTTC.

This clone was picked up a small number of times. This chain links TRBV2 with TRBJ2-7, with 12 bases matching TRBD2. Looked up from germline, CDR1 is SNHLY and CDR2 is FYNNEI. V dropped 3 bases and J dropped 7; count of bases not matched to a gene: 4. The CDR3 consists of 14 residues. The CDR3 sequence: CASSETSGSGEQYF. DNA for the CDR3: TGTGCCAGCAGTGAGACTAGCGGGAGTGGGGAGCAGTACTTC.

The rearrangement joins TRBV6-4 to TRBJ1-4, with 7 bases matching TRBD1. The J segment lost 5 bases and the V segment lost 7 bases, leaving 7 bases of the junction unmatched. Germline lookup yields CDR1 MRHNA and CDR2 SNTAGT. This CDR3 region has 14 residues. The CDR3: CASNGGQLNEKLFF. The CDR3 region has the DNA TGTGCCAGCAACGGGGGACAGTTAAATGAAAAACTGTTTTTT.

The chain uses TRBV7-8 and TRBJ2-7, with 9 bases identical to TRBD1. Germline loops: CDR1 SGHVS, CDR2 FQNEAQ. The CDR3 consists of 14 residues. V trimming: 4 bases; J trimming: 7 bases; junction bases outside the gene matches: 8. The CDR3 DNA reads as TGTGCCAGCAGCTCAACCGGGACAGGGTGGGAGCAGTACTTC. Its translation: CASSSTGTGWEQYF. Filled out from reference TRBV7-8 and TRBJ2-7, the complete variable domain reads GAGVSQSPRYKVAKRGQDVALRCDPISGHVSLFWYQQALGQGPEFLTYFQNEAQLDKSGLPSDRFFAERPEGSVSTLKIQRTQQEDSAVYLCASSSTGTGWEQYFGPGTRLTVT.

The chain uses TRBV28 and TRBJ2-5; TRBD1 is a possible D gene (5 bases). CDR3 size: 15 residues. V lost 6 bases and J 1 base, leaving 15 bases between the germline ends. Germline CDR1 and CDR2: MDHEN and SYDVKM. The CDR3 nucleotides are TGTGCCAGCAGCCCTCCAAGGGGTGGCCAAGAGACCCAGTACTTC. Translation: CASSPPRGGQETQYF.